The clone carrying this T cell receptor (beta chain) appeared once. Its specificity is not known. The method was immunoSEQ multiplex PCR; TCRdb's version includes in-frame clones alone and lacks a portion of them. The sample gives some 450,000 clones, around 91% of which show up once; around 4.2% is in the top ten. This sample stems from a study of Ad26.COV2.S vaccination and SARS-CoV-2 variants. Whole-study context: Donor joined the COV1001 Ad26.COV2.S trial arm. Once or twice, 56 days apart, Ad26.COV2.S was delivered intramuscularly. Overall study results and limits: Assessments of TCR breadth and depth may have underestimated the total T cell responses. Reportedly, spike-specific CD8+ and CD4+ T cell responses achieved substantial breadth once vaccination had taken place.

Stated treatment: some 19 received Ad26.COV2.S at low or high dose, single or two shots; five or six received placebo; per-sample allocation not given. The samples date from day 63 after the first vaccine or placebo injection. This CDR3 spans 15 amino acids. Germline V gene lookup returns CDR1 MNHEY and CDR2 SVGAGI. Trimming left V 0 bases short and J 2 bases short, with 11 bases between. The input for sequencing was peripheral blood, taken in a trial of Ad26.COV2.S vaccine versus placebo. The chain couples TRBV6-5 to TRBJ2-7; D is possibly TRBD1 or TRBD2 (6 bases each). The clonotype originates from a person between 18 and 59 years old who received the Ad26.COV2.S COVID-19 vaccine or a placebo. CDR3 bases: TGTGCCAGCAGTTACTCTTGGGGGGACACCTACGAGCAGTACTTC. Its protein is CASSYSWGDTYEQYF.